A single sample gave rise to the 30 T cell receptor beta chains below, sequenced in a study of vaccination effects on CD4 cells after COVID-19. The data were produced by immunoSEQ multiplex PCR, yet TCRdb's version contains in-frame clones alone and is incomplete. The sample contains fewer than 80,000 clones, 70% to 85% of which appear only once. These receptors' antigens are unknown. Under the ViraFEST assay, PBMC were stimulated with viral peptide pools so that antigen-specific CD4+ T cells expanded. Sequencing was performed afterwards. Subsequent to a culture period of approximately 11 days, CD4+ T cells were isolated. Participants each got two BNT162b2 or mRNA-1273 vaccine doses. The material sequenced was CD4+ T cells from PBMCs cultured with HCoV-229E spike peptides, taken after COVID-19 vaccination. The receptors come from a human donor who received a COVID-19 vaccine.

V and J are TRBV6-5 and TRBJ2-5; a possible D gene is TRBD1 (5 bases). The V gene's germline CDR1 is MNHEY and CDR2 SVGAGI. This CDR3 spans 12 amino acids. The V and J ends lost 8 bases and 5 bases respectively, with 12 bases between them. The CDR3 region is CASGRGSETQYF. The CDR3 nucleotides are TGTGCCAGCGGTAGGGGTTCGGAGACCCAGTACTTC.

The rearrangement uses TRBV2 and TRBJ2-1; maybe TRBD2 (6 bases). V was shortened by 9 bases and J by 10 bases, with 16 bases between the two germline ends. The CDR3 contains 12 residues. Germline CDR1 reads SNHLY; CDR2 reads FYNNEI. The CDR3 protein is CARTLGGREQFF. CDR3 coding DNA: TGTGCCAGAACGCTGGGAGGCCGCGAGCAGTTCTTC.

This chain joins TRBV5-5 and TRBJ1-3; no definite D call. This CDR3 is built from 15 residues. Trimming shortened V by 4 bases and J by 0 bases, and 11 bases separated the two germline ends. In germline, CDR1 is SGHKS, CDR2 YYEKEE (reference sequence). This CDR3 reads CASSNGRHSGNTIYF. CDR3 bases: TGTGCCAGCAGCAACGGGCGGCACTCTGGAAACACCATATATTTT.

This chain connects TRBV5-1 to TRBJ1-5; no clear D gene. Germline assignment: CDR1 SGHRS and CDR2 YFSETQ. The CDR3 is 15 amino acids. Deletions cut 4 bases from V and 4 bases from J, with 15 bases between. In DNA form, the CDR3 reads TGCGCCAGCAGCCTACTCGGGTCCAGAAATCAGCCCCAGCATTTT. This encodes CASSLLGSRNQPQHF.

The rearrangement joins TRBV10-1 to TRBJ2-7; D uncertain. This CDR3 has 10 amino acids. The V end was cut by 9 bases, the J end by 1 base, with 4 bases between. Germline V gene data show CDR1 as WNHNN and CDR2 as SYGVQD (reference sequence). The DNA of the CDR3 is TGCGCCAGTGAATCCTACGAGCAGTACGTC. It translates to CASESYEQYV.

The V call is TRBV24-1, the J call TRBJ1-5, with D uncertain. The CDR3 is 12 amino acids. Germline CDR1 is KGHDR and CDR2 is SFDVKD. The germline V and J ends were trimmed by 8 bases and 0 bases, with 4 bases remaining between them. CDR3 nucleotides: TGTGCCACCATTGGTAGCAATCAGCCCCAGCATTTT. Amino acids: CATIGSNQPQHF.

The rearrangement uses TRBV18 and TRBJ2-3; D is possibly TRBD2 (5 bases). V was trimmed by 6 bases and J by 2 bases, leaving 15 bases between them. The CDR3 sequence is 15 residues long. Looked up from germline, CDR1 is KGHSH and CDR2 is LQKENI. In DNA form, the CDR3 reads TGTGCCAGCTCCCCCAGGACGGGGTCCACAGATACGCAGTATTTT. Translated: CASSPRTGSTDTQYF.

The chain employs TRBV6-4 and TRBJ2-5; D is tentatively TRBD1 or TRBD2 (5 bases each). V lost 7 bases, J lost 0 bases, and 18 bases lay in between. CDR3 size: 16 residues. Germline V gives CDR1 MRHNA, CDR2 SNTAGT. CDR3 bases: TGTGCCAGCATAATGTCGGGACCAGCTTACCAAGAGACCCAGTACTTC. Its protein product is CASIMSGPAYQETQYF.

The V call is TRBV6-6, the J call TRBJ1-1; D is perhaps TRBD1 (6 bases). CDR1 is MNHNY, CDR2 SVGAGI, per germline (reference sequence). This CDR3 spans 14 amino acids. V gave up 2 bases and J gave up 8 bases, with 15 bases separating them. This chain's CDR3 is CASSYPGGGREAFF. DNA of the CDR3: TGTGCCAGCAGTTACCCCGGGGGGGGCCGGGAAGCTTTCTTT.

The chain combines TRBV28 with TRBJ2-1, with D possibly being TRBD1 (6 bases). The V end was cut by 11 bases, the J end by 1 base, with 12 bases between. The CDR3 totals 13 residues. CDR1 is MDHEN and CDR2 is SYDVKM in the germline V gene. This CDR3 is CASRQGSYNEQFF. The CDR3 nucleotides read TGTGCCTCCCGGCAGGGGTCCTACAATGAGCAGTTCTTC. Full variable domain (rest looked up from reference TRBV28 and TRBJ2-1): DVKVTQSSRYLVKRTGEKVFLECVQDMDHENMFWYRQDPGLGLRLIYFSYDVKMKEKGDIPEGYSVSREKKERFSLILESASTNQTSMYLCASRQGSYNEQFFGPGTRLTVL.

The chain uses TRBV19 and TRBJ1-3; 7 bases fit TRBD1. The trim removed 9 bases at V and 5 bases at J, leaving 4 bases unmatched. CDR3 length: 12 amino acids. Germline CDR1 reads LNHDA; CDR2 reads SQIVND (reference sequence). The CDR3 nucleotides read TGTGCCAGCGGACAGGCCCGAAACACCATATATTTT. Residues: CASGQARNTIYF.

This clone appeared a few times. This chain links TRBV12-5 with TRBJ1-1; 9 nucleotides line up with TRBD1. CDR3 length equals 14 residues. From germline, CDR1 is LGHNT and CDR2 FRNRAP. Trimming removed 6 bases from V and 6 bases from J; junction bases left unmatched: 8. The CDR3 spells CASGSRQGVAEAFF. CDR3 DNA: TGTGCTAGTGGCTCCCGACAGGGGGTAGCTGAAGCTTTCTTT.

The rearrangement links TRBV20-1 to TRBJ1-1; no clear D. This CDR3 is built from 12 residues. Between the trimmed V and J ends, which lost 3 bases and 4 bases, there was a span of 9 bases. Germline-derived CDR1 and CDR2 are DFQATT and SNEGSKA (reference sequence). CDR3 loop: CSASNRVTEAFF. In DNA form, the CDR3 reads TGCAGTGCTAGTAATAGGGTCACTGAAGCTTTCTTT.

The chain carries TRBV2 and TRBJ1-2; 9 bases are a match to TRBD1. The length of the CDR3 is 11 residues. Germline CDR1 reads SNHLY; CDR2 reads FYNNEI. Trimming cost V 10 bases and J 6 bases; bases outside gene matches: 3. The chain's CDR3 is CAIWDRDGYTF. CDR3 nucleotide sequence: TGTGCCATCTGGGACAGGGATGGCTACACCTTC.

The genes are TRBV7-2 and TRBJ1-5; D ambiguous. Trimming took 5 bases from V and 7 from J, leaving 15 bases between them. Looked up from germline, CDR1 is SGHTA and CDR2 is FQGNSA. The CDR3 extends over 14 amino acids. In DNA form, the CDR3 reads TGTGCCAGCAGCCCTTCCCCGGAGAGGCAGCCCCAGCATTTT. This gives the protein CASSPSPERQPQHF.

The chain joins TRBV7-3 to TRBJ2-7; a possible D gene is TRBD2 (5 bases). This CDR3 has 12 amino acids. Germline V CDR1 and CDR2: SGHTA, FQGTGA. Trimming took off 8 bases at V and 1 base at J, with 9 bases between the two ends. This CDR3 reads CASVGASYEQYV. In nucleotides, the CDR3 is TGTGCCAGCGTGGGAGCGTCCTACGAGCAGTACGTC.

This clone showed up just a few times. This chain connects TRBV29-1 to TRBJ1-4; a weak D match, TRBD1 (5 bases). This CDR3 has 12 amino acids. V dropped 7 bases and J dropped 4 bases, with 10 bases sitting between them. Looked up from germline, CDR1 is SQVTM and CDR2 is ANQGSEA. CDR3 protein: CSARQYNEKLFF. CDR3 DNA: TGCAGCGCTCGACAGTATAATGAAAAACTGTTTTTT.

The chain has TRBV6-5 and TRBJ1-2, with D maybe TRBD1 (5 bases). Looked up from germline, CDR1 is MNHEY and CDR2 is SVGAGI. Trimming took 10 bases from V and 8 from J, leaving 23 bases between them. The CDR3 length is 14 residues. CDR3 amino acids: CATALGTGTIGYTF. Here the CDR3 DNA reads TGTGCCACCGCGCTCGGGACGGGCACTATCGGCTACACCTTC.

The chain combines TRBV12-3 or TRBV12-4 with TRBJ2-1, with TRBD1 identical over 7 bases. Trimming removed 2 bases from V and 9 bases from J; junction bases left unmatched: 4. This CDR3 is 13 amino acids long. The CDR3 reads CASSLTYRGEQFF. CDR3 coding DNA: TGTGCCAGCAGTTTAACGTACAGGGGTGAGCAGTTCTTC.

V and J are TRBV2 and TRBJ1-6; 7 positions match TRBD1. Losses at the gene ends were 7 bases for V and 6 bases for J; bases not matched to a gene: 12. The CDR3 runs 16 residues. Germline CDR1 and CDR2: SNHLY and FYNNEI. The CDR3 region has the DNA TGTGCCAGCAAGATTGGGATCCAGGGGGGTAATTCACCCCTCCACTTT. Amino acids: CASKIGIQGGNSPLHF. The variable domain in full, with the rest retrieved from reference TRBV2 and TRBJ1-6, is EPEVTQTPSHQVTQMGQEVILRCVPISNHLYFYWYRQILGQKVEFLVSFYNNEISEKSEIFDDQFSVERPDGSNFTLKIRSTKLEDSAMYFCASKIGIQGGNSPLHFGNGTRLTVT.

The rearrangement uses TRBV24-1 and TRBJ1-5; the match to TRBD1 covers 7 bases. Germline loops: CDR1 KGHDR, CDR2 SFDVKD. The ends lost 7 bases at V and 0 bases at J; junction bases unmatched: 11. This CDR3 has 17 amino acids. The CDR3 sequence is CATRGQIAIDSNQPQHF. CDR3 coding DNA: TGTGCCACCAGGGGACAGATAGCAATCGATAGCAATCAGCCCCAGCATTTT.

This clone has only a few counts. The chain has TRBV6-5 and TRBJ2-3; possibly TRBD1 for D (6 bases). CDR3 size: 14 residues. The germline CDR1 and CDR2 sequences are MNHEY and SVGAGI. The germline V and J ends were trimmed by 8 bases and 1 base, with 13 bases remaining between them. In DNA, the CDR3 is TGTGCCAGCGGGCTAGGGGGAGGCACAGATACGCAGTATTTT. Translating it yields CASGLGGGTDTQYF.

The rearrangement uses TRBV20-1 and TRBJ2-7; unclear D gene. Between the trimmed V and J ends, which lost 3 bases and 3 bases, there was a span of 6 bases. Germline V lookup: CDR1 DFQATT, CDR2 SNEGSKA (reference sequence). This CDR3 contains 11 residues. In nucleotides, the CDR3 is TGCAGTGCTAGTAAGAACTACGAGCAGTACGTC. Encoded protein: CSASKNYEQYV.

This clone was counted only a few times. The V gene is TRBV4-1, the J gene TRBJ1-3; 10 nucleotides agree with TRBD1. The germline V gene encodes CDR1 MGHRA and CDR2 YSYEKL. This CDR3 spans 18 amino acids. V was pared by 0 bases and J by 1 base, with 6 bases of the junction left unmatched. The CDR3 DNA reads TGCGCCAGCAGCCAAGAAGGGACAGGGGTTAGATCTGGAAACACCATATATTTT. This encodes CASSQEGTGVRSGNTIYF.

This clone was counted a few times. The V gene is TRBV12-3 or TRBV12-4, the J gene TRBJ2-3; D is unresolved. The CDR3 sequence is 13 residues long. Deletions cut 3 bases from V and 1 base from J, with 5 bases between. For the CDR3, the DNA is TGTGCCAGCAGTTTTAGAGGCACAGATACGCAGTATTTT. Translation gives CASSFRGTDTQYF.

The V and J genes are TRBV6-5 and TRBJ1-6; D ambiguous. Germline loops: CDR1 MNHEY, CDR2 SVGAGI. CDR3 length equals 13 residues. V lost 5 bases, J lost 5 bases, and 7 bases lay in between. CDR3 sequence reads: CASSPAHNSPLHF. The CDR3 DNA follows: TGTGCCAGCAGTCCCGCCCATAATTCACCCCTCCACTTT.

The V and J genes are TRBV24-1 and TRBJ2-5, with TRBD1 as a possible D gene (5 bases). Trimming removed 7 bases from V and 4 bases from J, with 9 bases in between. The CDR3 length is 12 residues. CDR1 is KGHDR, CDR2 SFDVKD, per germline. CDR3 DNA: TGTGCCACCAGGGGGCGCTTAGAGACCCAGTACTTC. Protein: CATRGRLETQYF.

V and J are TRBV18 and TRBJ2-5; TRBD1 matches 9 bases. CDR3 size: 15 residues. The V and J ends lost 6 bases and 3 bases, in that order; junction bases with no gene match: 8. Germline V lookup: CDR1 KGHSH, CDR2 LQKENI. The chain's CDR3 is CASSPRTGDKETQYF. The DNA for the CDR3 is TGTGCCAGCTCGCCTAGGACAGGGGACAAAGAGACCCAGTACTTC.

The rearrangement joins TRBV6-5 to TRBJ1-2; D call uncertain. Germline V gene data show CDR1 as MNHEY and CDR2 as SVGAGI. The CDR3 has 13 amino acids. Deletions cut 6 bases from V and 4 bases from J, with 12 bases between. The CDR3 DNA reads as TGTGCCAGCAGGGACTCAAACAGCTATGGCTACACCTTC. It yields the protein CASRDSNSYGYTF.

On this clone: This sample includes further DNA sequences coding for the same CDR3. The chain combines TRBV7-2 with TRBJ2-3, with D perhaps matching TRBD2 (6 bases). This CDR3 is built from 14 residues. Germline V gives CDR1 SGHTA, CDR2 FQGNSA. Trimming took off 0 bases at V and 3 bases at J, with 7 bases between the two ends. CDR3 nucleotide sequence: TGTGCCAGCAGCTTAGCTAGCGGTACAGATACGCAGTATTTT. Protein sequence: CASSLASGTDTQYF.